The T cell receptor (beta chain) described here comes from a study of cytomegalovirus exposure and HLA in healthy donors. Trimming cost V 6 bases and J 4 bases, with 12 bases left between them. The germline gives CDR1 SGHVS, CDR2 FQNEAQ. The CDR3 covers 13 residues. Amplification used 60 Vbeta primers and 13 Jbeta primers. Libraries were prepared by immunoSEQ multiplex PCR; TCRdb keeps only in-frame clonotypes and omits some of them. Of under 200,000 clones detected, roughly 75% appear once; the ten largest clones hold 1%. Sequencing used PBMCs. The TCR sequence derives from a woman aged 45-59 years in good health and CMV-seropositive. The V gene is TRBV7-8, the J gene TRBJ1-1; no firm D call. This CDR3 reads CASRSTDFTEAFF. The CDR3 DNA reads TGTGCCAGCAGGTCAACCGACTTCACTGAAGCTTTCTTT.